This entry describes one T cell receptor beta chain. V lost 3 bases and J 5 bases, leaving 19 bases between the germline ends. Germline-derived CDR1 and CDR2 are SNHLY and FYNNEI. The CDR3 spans 16 residues. The data were produced by immunoSEQ multiplex PCR, yet TCRdb's version contains in-frame clones alone and is incomplete. This sample yields 60,000 or so clones, of which about 87% are seen a single time; about 5.6% belongs to the top ten. These data are taken from a study of OX40 agonist ivuxolimab in advanced cancers. The sequence was obtained from an adult with an advanced solid tumor such as melanoma, head and neck, liver or kidney cancer. This sample comprised CD4+ or CD8+ T cells sorted from blood, obtained in a trial of the OX40 agonist ivuxolimab. The rearrangement joins TRBV2 to TRBJ2-5, with D hard to call. The CDR3 DNA reads TGTGCCAGCAGTGAGTCGGGTCCCGGAACAGCGGAGACCCAGTACTTC. Its protein is CASSESGPGTAETQYF.